Listed below are T cell receptor beta chains from one sample, sequenced in a study of shared clonotypes between healthy human individuals. TCRdb keeps only in-frame clones here, not all; method: immunoSEQ multiplex PCR. The sample consists of about 490,000 clones, 76% of them appearing once. The specimen was PBMCs. All receptors come from a middle-aged woman in good health. Some clones in this sample may be carry-over from other donors' samples. The CDR3 runs from the conserved cysteine through the conserved F or W. D genes are given only for firm matches. Size values are once, few and many counts, or a class for expanded clones, and some rows have none.

J: TRBJ1-2; size: .; V: TRBV29-1; D: .; DNA: TGCAGCGTTGAAGGCGGGGAGGTTTCCTATGGCTACACCTTC; CDR3: CSVEGGEVSYGYTF
J: TRBJ2-5; size: many; V: TRBV11-2; D: TRBD1; DNA: TGTGCCAGCAGCCCAGGGGGTCGGCAAGAGACCCAGTACTTC; CDR3: CASSPGGRQETQYF
J: TRBJ2-1; size: .; V: TRBV5-1; D: .; DNA: TGCGCCAGCAGCCCCGATCTGGCAGGGTTCTCCTACAATGAGCAGTTCTTC; CDR3: CASSPDLAGFSYNEQFF
J: TRBJ2-1; size: few; V: TRBV5-4; D: TRBD2; DNA: TGTGCCAGCAGCCACGCCGGGACTAGCGGGAGAGGGAATGAGCAGTTCTTC; CDR3: CASSHAGTSGRGNEQFF
J: TRBJ2-1; size: .; V: TRBV7-3; D: TRBD2; DNA: TGTGCCAGCAGCTTAAGACTAGCGGGAGGCAATGAGCAGTTCTTC; CDR3: CASSLRLAGGNEQFF
J: TRBJ1-3; size: .; V: TRBV19; D: TRBD1; DNA: TGTGCCAGTATGACAGGGGGCGCGAACGGAAACACCATATATTTT; CDR3: CASMTGGANGNTIYF
J: TRBJ2-3; size: .; V: TRBV20-1; D: .; DNA: TGCAGTGCTTCCAATACAGATACGCAGTATTTT; CDR3: CSASNTDTQYF
J: TRBJ1-1; size: .; V: TRBV6-5; D: TRBD1; DNA: TGTGCCAGCAGTGCAGACAGGGAGGTTAGCACTGAAGCTTTCTTT; CDR3: CASSADREVSTEAFF
J: TRBJ1-4; size: .; V: TRBV14; D: .; DNA: TGTGCCAGCAGCCACGAGCGGGGGGAAAAACTGTTTTTT; CDR3: CASSHERGEKLFF
J: TRBJ2-1; size: .; V: TRBV5-4; D: TRBD2; DNA: TGTGCCAGCAGCCGGACTAGCGGGAGTCGCGAGCAGTTCTTC; CDR3: CASSRTSGSREQFF
J: TRBJ1-1; size: .; V: TRBV27; D: .; DNA: TGTGCCAGCAGCCCCCTGACGCGGGACACTGAAGCTTTCTTT; CDR3: CASSPLTRDTEAFF
J: TRBJ2-7; size: .; V: TRBV15; D: .; DNA: TGTGCCACCAGCAGAGATGTGGTGAGTTCCGAGCAGTACTTC; CDR3: CATSRDVVSSEQYF
J: TRBJ2-1; size: .; V: TRBV14; D: .; DNA: TGTGCCAGCAGCCAAGGAAGCTCCGGTTACAATGAGCAGTTCTTC; CDR3: CASSQGSSGYNEQFF
J: TRBJ2-5; size: .; V: TRBV7-2; D: .; DNA: TGTGCCAGCAGCTTAGCTCCTGGCGAGACCCAGTACTTC; CDR3: CASSLAPGETQYF
J: TRBJ2-3; size: .; V: TRBV5-1; D: TRBD1; DNA: TGCGCCAGCAGGGCGGGACAGGGGGTGGATACGCAGTATTTT; CDR3: CASRAGQGVDTQYF
J: TRBJ2-1; size: once; V: TRBV2; D: .; DNA: TGTGCCAGCAGTGATCGGGGTAGGGTCTTCAATGAGCAGTTCTTC; CDR3: CASSDRGRVFNEQFF